This TCR beta chain was sequenced in a study of T cells expressing NK-cell markers. Study at large: The study sequenced eight donors, seven HCMV-seropositive and one seronegative.

From its re-call of the 5' RACE reads, TCRdb lists each CDR3 protein once, without DNA. Recorded for this sample: about 550,000 distinct CDR3 sequences. There are 16 residues in the CDR3. Germline values: CDR1 SGHKS, CDR2 YYEKEE (reference sequence). This sequence originates from a man between 18 and 35 years old in good health. The material sequenced was blood T cells: a sorted CD56 or NKG2C T cell subset, CD4+ or CD8+ T cells, or bulk PBMC T cells (not recorded which). The genes are TRBV5-5 and TRBJ2-1; TCRdb proposes TRBD2, but this gene call is untestable without DNA. The CDR3 sequence is CASSSIAGGLGNEQFF.